The entry that follows covers one TCR beta chain sequence. This clonotype was observed at least ten times. Its cognate antigen has yet to be identified. No base quality values were provided; no much bigger clone lies one nucleotide off. The data stem from a study of regulatory T cells in long-lasting Graves disease (dated by TCRdb to 2020 to 2023). Concerning the study at large: Antithyroid drugs had been taken for less than 3 months by newly diagnosed Graves' disease patients. The study took place in China and was registered as a clinical trial. Peripheral blood TCR sequencing and RNA sequencing compared persistent Graves' disease patients with newly diagnosed Graves' disease patients. A total of some 33 samples were covered by TCR sequencing, comprising some 13 persistent and approximately 20 newly diagnosed Graves' disease patients. Study-level results and caveats: Only peripheral blood was studied, because thyroid tissue, the primary lesion, was inaccessible. Preferential use of TRBV28, TRBJ1-2 and TRBJ2-5 was observed in persistent disease, whereas TRBV20-1 and TRBJ2-1 were favored in newly diagnosed disease. Only the TCR beta chain was sequenced and analyzed. Compared with newly diagnosed patients, patients with persistent Graves' disease had lower TCR Shannon entropy and fewer highly expanded clones, which suggests clonal expansion. The small sample size was acknowledged by the authors as a limitation that may reduce accuracy. A larger number of public clonotypes was shared among persistent patients (under 3,000) than among newly diagnosed patients (around 890).

The CDR3 holds 11 amino acids from the cysteine to the phenylalanine. Only the CDR3 DNA is retained, 33 bases long and in frame from the first base. The junction shows trimming of 8 bases on V and 4 bases on J, plus 9 bases between the germline ends. The germline V gene supplies CDR1 KGHSH and CDR2 LQKENI. The library was prepared using multiplex PCR. TCRdb records Illumina HiSeq 4000 as the sequencer. TCR beta libraries were built with iRepertoire HTBI primers and Arm-PCR amplification of CDR3 regions. Before sequencing, the PCR products went through gel purification. Per the authors' processing: Gene usage analysis of CDR3 amino acid clonotypes relied on the roughly 64 TRBV and fewer than 15 TRBJ segments identified across samples. COPE and FqMerger were used to merge filtered high-quality paired reads into contigs. BLAST was used to align contigs to the IMGT TRBV, TRBD and TRBJ reference genes, and CDR3 was defined following IMGT. Any clonotype with a frequency above 0.1% was classified as a highly expanded clone. Shannon entropy was used to measure repertoire diversity, and the Gini coefficient was used to measure V-J evenness. Clonotypes shared by more than one individual were considered public. TCRdb reanalyzed the raw reads on its own, using fastp at Q25 for trimming and MiXCR for clone calling, and kept in-frame beta chains. Duplicate CDR3 protein sequences are folded into a single record with the most common DNA and genes. In this record, the V and J calls reflect TCRdb's handling and not the investigators' own analysis. The sample data list some 250,000 distinct CDR3 sequences, and approximately 20% of these were observed just once. Jointly, the top ten make up 12% to 15% of the sample.

The time point label corresponds to: newly diagnosed GD, antithyroid drugs for less than 3 months. For both TCR sequencing and RNA sequencing, RNA was extracted from PBMCs using TRIzol. The diagnosis of Graves' disease followed American Thyroid Association guidelines. Patients were recruited from an endocrinology department in Xi'an, China. Each patient gave approximately 9 milliliters of peripheral blood, collected in an EDTA anticoagulant tube. Ficoll Paque Plus density gradient separation was used to isolate PBMCs, and no further T cell sorting was done. An Agilent 2100 Bioanalyzer and agarose gel were used to check RNA quality, while a NanoDrop 2000 measured RNA concentration. This sample also belongs to another study, concerning T cells in Graves' hyperthyroidism and ophthalmopathy. As noted in the second study: Stable Graves' hyperthyroidism was defined as the absence of progression to ophthalmopathy over 18 months of follow-up. Hyperthyroidism patients were aged 18 to 65 years and newly diagnosed, with disease duration of less than 2 months. The study excluded patients with uncontrolled infections, other autoimmune diseases, pregnancy or lactation. Diagnoses relied on clinical symptoms, serum thyroxine and TRAb, thyroid ultrasound and orbital computed tomography. For the first round of RT-PCR on the TCR CDR3, the HTBI primer set was used together with the Qiagen OneStep RT-PCR kit. Blood samples also contained most of the expanded thyroid clonotypes (frequency above 0.001), which suggests that blood repertoires may reflect thyroid immune responses. A 13 V-J signature model separated ophthalmopathy from stable hyperthyroidism, with over 85% sensitivity and about 81% specificity in cross-validation and 80%/75% in testing. In validation, the model predicted progression to ophthalmopathy with just under 71% sensitivity and about 73% specificity, a median of 6.5 months before onset. A discovery cohort of 95 to 100 patients, approximately 45 with Graves' ophthalmopathy and 57 with stable Graves' hyperthyroidism, was used to find distinguishing TCR V-J signatures. Prospective prediction of ophthalmopathy was tested in an independent validation cohort of 18 to 20 hyperthyroidism patients and 15 to 17 patients who later progressed to ophthalmopathy. The roughly 90 discovery patients were divided at random into training and test sets in a 7:3 ratio. In about 6 Graves' hyperthyroidism patients, the study also compared T-cell repertoires from thyroid tissue with T-cell repertoires from blood. After blood sampling, hyperthyroidism patients were treated with methimazole at a starting dose of 30 mg daily, and ophthalmopathy patients were treated with high-dose intravenous methylprednisolone. Libraries were constructed in a second round of multiplex PCR, after which size selection and purification were carried out. Sequencing of the libraries was done on an Illumina HiSeq2000 using paired-end 100 bp reads. SOAPnuke was used to process the raw data, throwing out any read that contained adapters or uncalled bases, had a mean Phred below 15, or lacked an exact constant-primer or identifier match. COPE v1.2.5 was used to merge the high-quality paired reads, and each unique nucleotide sequence was defined as a clonotype. Clonotypes were aligned to IMGT TRBV, TRBD and TRBJ reference segments using MiTCR v1.1. The analysis was restricted to V-J combinations with a frequency above 0.0001, which together covered just over 99% of the repertoires. The TCS score was defined as F50 (clonal expansion) divided by E x V (chaos), with BLOSUM62-based TCRdist calculated between CDR3 peptides within each V-J. Welch's t-statistics and random forest reduced around 510 V-J features to roughly 13, which were used in a naive Bayes classifier (R e1071). Sample size was not statistically predetermined, and blinding of investigators to group allocation was not performed. The paper describes TCR Vbeta CDR3 sequencing of 135 peripheral blood samples, made up of some 40 ophthalmopathy patients, roughly 80 hyperthyroidism patients and 17 progressor patients.

The TCR sequence derives from a woman between 25 and 40 years old with Graves disease. Donor details come from another sample of the same person, matched by shared clones. The rearrangement joined TRBV18 to TRBJ2-7; there is no confident call for the D gene. Source: peripheral blood mononuclear cells (PBMCs), taken at new diagnosis, from a patient treated with antithyroid drugs. The DNA is as follows: TGTGCCAGCAGCTCCGGGTACGAGCAGTACTTC. Translated, it reads CASSSGYEQYF. Here the CDR3 is joined to the reference TRBV18 and TRBJ2-7 genes, and the full variable domain is: NAGVMQNPRHLVRRRGQEARLRCSPMKGHSHVYWYRQLPEEGLKFMVYLQKENIIDESGMPKERFSAEFPKEGPSILRIQQVVRGDSAAYFCASSSGYEQYFGPGTRLTVT.